Shown below are 13 T cell receptor beta chains from a single sample sequenced in a study of blood T cell repertoires in COVID-19. Clones were read by immunoSEQ multiplex PCR, and TCRdb kept only the in-frame ones, dropping some. The table lists approximately 480,000 clones, 80% to 90% of them singletons. The specimen sequenced was peripheral blood. Receptors originate from a man aged 18 to 29 with COVID-19, enrolled during active disease.

The chain links TRBV7-2 to TRBJ2-2; 9 nucleotides match TRBD1. The CDR3 runs 13 residues. V lost 4 bases and J lost 9; bases outside the gene matches: 3. Germline V CDR1 and CDR2: SGHTA, FQGNSA. CDR3 protein: CASSSDRGRELFF. The CDR3 DNA is TGTGCCAGCAGCTCGGACAGGGGTCGGGAGCTGTTTTTT.

The CDR3 spells CASSDSRSTDTQYF. The DNA of the CDR3 is TGTGCCAGCAGTGACTCGAGAAGCACAGATACGCAGTATTTT. The rearrangement uses TRBV6-4 and TRBJ2-3; D not certain. CDR1 is MRHNA, CDR2 SNTAGT, per germline. CDR3 size: 14 residues. Trimming took off 0 bases at V and 0 bases at J, with 4 bases between the two ends.

This chain joins TRBV19 and TRBJ2-2, with TRBD1 as a possible D gene (6 bases). The V gene's germline CDR1 is LNHDA and CDR2 SQIVND (reference sequence). V was shortened by 6 bases and J by 3 bases, with 17 bases between the two germline ends. CDR3 length equals 16 residues. In nucleotides, the CDR3 is TGTGCCAGTAGAAAATACGCCAGGGGAGACACCGGGGAGCTGTTTTTT. Amino acids: CASRKYARGDTGELFF.

The chain links TRBV15 to TRBJ2-3; D is uncertain. Germline V gene data show CDR1 as LNHNV and CDR2 as YYDKDF (reference sequence). V was cut by 8 bases and J by 0 bases, with 12 bases left in between. The CDR3 spans 14 residues. CDR3 in DNA: TGTGCCACCGGAGCTGAAGAAAGCACAGATACGCAGTATTTT. As protein: CATGAEESTDTQYF.

The rearrangement links TRBV27 to TRBJ2-3; 10 bases line up with TRBD2. Trimming removed 5 bases from V and 5 bases from J; junction bases left unmatched: 7. The CDR3 loop spans 15 amino acids. The germline V gene has CDR1 MNHEY and CDR2 SMNVEV (reference sequence). Written as DNA, the CDR3 is TGTGCCAGCAGTCCGAGCGGGGGGGCCGGAGATACGCAGTATTTT. Its protein product is CASSPSGGAGDTQYF.

The chain recombines TRBV10-3 with TRBJ2-3; 8 bases are shared with TRBD2. The ends lost 0 bases at V and 1 base at J; junction bases unmatched: 9. The germline CDR1 and CDR2 sequences are ENHRY and SYGVKD. The CDR3 runs to 18 residues. The CDR3 sequence: CAISESGAGEGGTDTQYF. The CDR3 bases are TGTGCCATCAGTGAGTCTGGAGCGGGAGAAGGGGGCACAGATACGCAGTATTTT.

The J gene is TRBJ1-6, the V gene TRBV5-1; 9 bases match TRBD1. J gave up 7 bases and V 2 bases, and 7 bases lay outside the gene matches. CDR3 size: 16 residues. Germline V gene sequence: CDR1 SGHRS, CDR2 YFSETQ. The CDR3 loop reads CASSFGSDRGNSPLHF. DNA of the CDR3: TGCGCCAGCAGCTTTGGGAGTGACAGGGGGAATTCACCCCTCCACTTT.

The chain uses TRBV5-1 and TRBJ1-6; possibly TRBD1 for D (5 bases). Germline V CDR1 and CDR2: SGHRS, YFSETQ. The CDR3 loop spans 13 amino acids. V dropped 0 bases and J dropped 13 bases, with 11 bases sitting between them. The CDR3 nucleotides are TGCGCCAGCAGCTTGGGCAGGGATGCTCCCCTCCACTTT. This gives the protein CASSLGRDAPLHF.

The chain carries TRBV24-1 and TRBJ2-7, with 10 bases identical to TRBD1. V lost 4 bases, J lost 5 bases, and 16 bases stayed unmatched. The germline gives CDR1 KGHDR, CDR2 SFDVKD. The CDR3 sequence is 18 residues long. The CDR3 DNA is TGTGCCACCAGTGACGCCGGGACAGGGGATTTCTGGTTCGACGAGCAGTACTTC. Translation gives CATSDAGTGDFWFDEQYF.

The rearrangement links TRBV19 to TRBJ1-4; D gene ambiguous. The CDR3 is 14 amino acids. V dropped 3 bases and J dropped 2 bases, with 7 bases sitting between them. Germline V gene sequence: CDR1 LNHDA, CDR2 SQIVND (reference sequence). The CDR3 is CASSMRVTNEKLFF. The CDR3 DNA follows: TGTGCCAGTAGTATGAGGGTGACTAATGAAAAACTGTTTTTT.

The gene calls are TRBV3-1 (or the pseudogene TRBV3-2) and TRBJ1-6; D gene uncertain. Germline CDR1 is LGHDT and CDR2 is YNNKEL (reference sequence). CDR3 length: 14 amino acids. V lost 1 base to trimming and J lost 7 bases, with 8 bases between them. The DNA for the CDR3 is TGTGCCAGCAGCCAAGTTAGCGAAAATTCACCCCTCCACTTT. Translating it yields CASSQVSENSPLHF.

This clone was seen only once. The chain carries TRBV29-1 and TRBJ2-1; 9 bases align to TRBD1. The CDR3 consists of 15 residues. V lost 6 bases, J lost 9 bases, and 15 bases stayed unmatched. Germline-derived CDR1 and CDR2 are SQVTM and ANQGSEA. The CDR3: CSVIPGQGLFSEQFF. The CDR3 bases are TGCAGCGTGATACCGGGACAGGGTTTATTTAGTGAGCAGTTCTTC.

This sequence joins TRBV10-3 and TRBJ2-1; 7 bases are a match to TRBD2. Trimming at V came to 0 bases and at J to 3 bases, leaving 5 bases not matched to a gene. CDR1 ENHRY and CDR2 SYGVKD come from the germline V gene. This CDR3 is built from 16 residues. In nucleotides, the CDR3 is TGTGCCATCAGTGAGTCCTTAGCGGGTTACTACAATGAGCAGTTCTTC. It encodes CAISESLAGYYNEQFF.